The 8 T cell receptor beta chains given below trace back to one sample, sequenced in a study of T cell changes during pregnancy in multiple sclerosis. Profiling relied on immunoSEQ multiplex PCR, and the TCRdb table lists in-frame clones only, not all of them. The table lists about 83,000 clones, about 89% of them singletons. The starting material was PBMCs, obtained in the first trimester of pregnancy. The receptor set was obtained from a female donor in good health, serving as a control in a pregnancy study. Some clones in this sample may be carry-over from other donors' samples.

CDR3 nucleotide sequence: TGCGCCAGCAGCCAGGGACTTGGACTAGCGGGAGGTAGGGATACGCAGTATTTT. Translated: CASSQGLGLAGGRDTQYF. V and J are TRBV4-3 and TRBJ2-3; 14 positions agree with TRBD2. The V gene's germline CDR1 is LGHNA and CDR2 YSLEER. J gave up 6 bases and V 3 bases, and 11 bases lay outside the gene matches. The CDR3 consists of 18 residues.

V gene TRBV6-1 combines with J gene TRBJ2-5, with D perhaps matching TRBD2 (6 bases). V was cut by 5 bases and J by 1 base, with 11 bases left in between. This CDR3 spans 14 amino acids. Looked up from germline, CDR1 is MNHNS and CDR2 is SASEGT. CDR3 bases: TGTGCCAGCAGTCTTAGCGGCATCCAAGAGACCCAGTACTTC. Its translation is CASSLSGIQETQYF.

This clone was recorded a few times. The chain combines TRBV28 with TRBJ2-3; weak D call: TRBD1 (6 bases). There are 16 residues in the CDR3. The germline CDR1 and CDR2 sequences are MDHEN and SYDVKM. V lost 4 bases, J lost 2 bases, and 16 bases lay in between. The DNA for the CDR3 is TGTGCCAGCAGTTCGCCGGGACACGGGCCCACAGATACGCAGTATTTT. This gives the protein CASSSPGHGPTDTQYF.

The chain combines TRBV5-5 with TRBJ2-1; D gene ambiguous. The germline V gene encodes CDR1 SGHKS and CDR2 YYEKEE (reference sequence). Trimming removed 2 bases from V and 7 bases from J, with 7 bases in between. The CDR3 is made up of 12 amino acids. Here the CDR3 reads CASSFLVNEQFF. DNA of the CDR3: TGTGCCAGCAGCTTCTTAGTTAATGAGCAGTTCTTC.

V usage is TRBV5-1 and J usage is TRBJ1-2; 7 bases fit TRBD1. CDR1 and CDR2 (germline): SGHRS, YFSETQ. CDR3 size: 16 residues. V lost 2 bases and J lost 7; bases outside the gene matches: 14. CDR3 loop: CASSFRQGALRGGYTF. The CDR3 coding sequence is TGCGCCAGCAGCTTTAGACAGGGAGCCCTCAGAGGTGGCTACACCTTC.

The chain couples TRBV14 to TRBJ2-5, with D possibly being TRBD1 (6 bases). CDR1 and CDR2 (germline): SGHDN, FVKESK. The CDR3 has 14 residues. Trimming pared 4 bases from V and 4 bases from J, leaving 13 bases between. Here the CDR3 DNA reads TGTGCCAGCAGCCTCCGGGACACCGGAGAGACCCAGTACTTC. It yields the protein CASSLRDTGETQYF. Using reference TRBV14 and TRBJ2-5 for the parts outside the CDR3, the full variable domain is EAGVTQFPSHSVIEKGQTVTLRCDPISGHDNLYWYRRVMGKEIKFLLHFVKESKQDESGMPNNRFLAERTGGTYSTLKVQPAELEDSGVYFCASSLRDTGETQYFGPGTRLLVL.

CDR3 bases: TGTGCCAGCAGACCCACCACAAATATACAGGGACGCCCCGTGCAGCAGTACTTC. This sequence encodes CASRPTTNIQGRPVQQYF. The V gene is TRBV28, the J gene TRBJ2-7; D might be TRBD1 (6 bases). Germline V lookup: CDR1 MDHEN, CDR2 SYDVKM. Trimming removed 6 bases at V and 8 bases at J, with 32 bases between. CDR3 length: 18 amino acids.

CDR3 in DNA: TGCAGCGTTGGGGAGGGGGGCACATTCGAAAAACTGTTTTTT. As protein: CSVGEGGTFEKLFF. The chain links TRBV29-1 to TRBJ1-4, with D perhaps matching TRBD1 (6 bases). The CDR3 has 14 amino acids. The germline V gene has CDR1 SQVTM and CDR2 ANQGSEA. V gave up 4 bases and J gave up 8 bases, with 17 bases separating them.